This is a list of T cell receptor beta chains from one sample in a study of control samples from healthy donors and cancer patients. Sequencing used immunoSEQ multiplex PCR; TCRdb keeps in-frame clones, though not all of them. The table lists 130,000 or so clones, roughly 90% of them singletons. Source material: blood. The receptors come from a young man in good health. The CDR3 runs from the conserved cysteine through the conserved F or W. A D gene is named only where the DNA matches it firmly. Not all rows give a size; the values are once, few, many and, for expanded clones, a class.

V gene	J gene	D gene	clone size	CDR3 DNA	CDR3 protein
TRBV10-1	TRBJ1-1	.	.	TGCGCCAGCAGTGGAAGGTTGGGCACTGAAGCTTTCTTT	CASSGRLGTEAFF
TRBV10-2	TRBJ2-3	TRBD2	.	TGCGCCAGCAGTGTTCGGGGGGGAACAGATACGCAGTATTTT	CASSVRGGTDTQYF
TRBV5-5	TRBJ2-4	.	.	TGTGCCAGCAGCTTACGCGGGGGCCTAGCCAAAAACATTCAGTACTTC	CASSLRGGLAKNIQYF
TRBV2	TRBJ2-7	TRBD1	once	TGTGCCAGCAGTGATAGTGAGGGGGCCTCTTCGGAAGAGCAGTACTTC	CASSDSEGASSEEQYF
TRBV7-3	TRBJ2-1	TRBD2	.	TGTGCCAGCAGCCTACTAGCGGGGGGGCACAATGAGCAGTTCTTC	CASSLLAGGHNEQFF
TRBV10-2	TRBJ2-4	TRBD2	.	TGCGCCAGCAGGGATGTGGGGGGGGACAAAAACATTCAGTACTTC	CASRDVGGDKNIQYF
TRBV5-5	TRBJ1-1	.	.	TGTGCCAGCAGCTTGGCAGACATGAACACTGAAGCTTTCTTT	CASSLADMNTEAFF
TRBV6-5	TRBJ2-1	.	.	TGTGCCACAGGCCCTACCCTCTACAATGAGCAGTTCTTC	CATGPTLYNEQFF
TRBV29-1	TRBJ1-5	.	.	TGCAGCGCGAGGGGCGGTAGCAATCAGCCCCAGCATTTT	CSARGGSNQPQHF
TRBV2	TRBJ1-5	.	.	TGTGCCAGCAGGAGACAGTATAGCAATCAGCCCCAGCATTTT	CASRRQYSNQPQHF
TRBV7-9	TRBJ1-1	.	.	TGTGCCAGCAGCTTAGCAGAGGGGCGCTCAGCTTTCTTT	CASSLAEGRSAFF
TRBV11-2	TRBJ2-7	TRBD2	once	TGTGCCAGCAGCTTAGCGGGACTAGCGGGTTACGAGCAGTACTTC	CASSLAGLAGYEQYF
TRBV2	TRBJ1-6	.	.	TGTGCCAGCAGTGAGGTCACGCGCTCCTATAATTCACCCCTCCACTTT	CASSEVTRSYNSPLHF
TRBV19	TRBJ1-1	.	.	TGTGCCAGTAGTATCGACACATACTACACTGAAGCTTTCTTT	CASSIDTYYTEAFF
TRBV29-1	TRBJ1-2	.	.	TGCAGCGGACCGAGCTGGGCCCCCTATGGCTACACCTTC	CSGPSWAPYGYTF
TRBV4-1	TRBJ2-1	.	.	TGCGCCAGCAGCCAACCTGGGACGGCGGTCAATGAGCAGTTCTTC	CASSQPGTAVNEQFF
TRBV5-6	TRBJ2-7	TRBD1	.	TGTGCCAGCAGCTTGAATCAGGGGGTAGTGGGAAAGTACTTC	CASSLNQGVVGKYF
TRBV29-1	TRBJ1-2	.	.	TGCAGCGTTGAACCCCAGACCCTGGCCAATGGCTACACCTTC	CSVEPQTLANGYTF
TRBV19	TRBJ1-2	.	few	TGTGCCGGTCCCAGGGAAGGCTACACCTTC	CAGPREGYTF